A selection of T cell receptor beta chains follows, all from one sample in a study of blood T cell repertoires in COVID-19. The method was immunoSEQ multiplex PCR; TCRdb's version includes in-frame clones alone and lacks a portion of them. The sample yields about 210,000 clones, around 82% seen once. The sample comprised PBMCs or T cells enriched from blood (not recorded which). The receptors originated from a man younger than 45 with acute COVID-19. Each CDR3 is given with its conserved first and last residue. The order of the fields is clone size, J gene, V gene, CDR3 protein. A clone size is listed for some rows: how often the clone was seen (once, few, many), or a class if it is expanded.

clone size: NA; J gene: TRBJ1-4; V gene: TRBV15; CDR3 protein: CATRPPRLGNEKLFF
clone size: NA; J gene: TRBJ1-1; V gene: TRBV7-9; CDR3 protein: CASSPHDADTEAFF
clone size: NA; J gene: TRBJ1-5; V gene: TRBV19; CDR3 protein: CASSIGRGANQPQHF
clone size: NA; J gene: TRBJ1-2; V gene: TRBV13; CDR3 protein: CASSPSYGQGSNYGYTF
clone size: NA; J gene: TRBJ2-1; V gene: TRBV7-7; CDR3 protein: CASSYRQGAYNEQFF
clone size: NA; J gene: TRBJ2-3; V gene: TRBV6-4; CDR3 protein: CASSDSGTSGTDTQYF
clone size: once; J gene: TRBJ1-3; V gene: TRBV6-5; CDR3 protein: CASSRGNTIYF
clone size: NA; J gene: TRBJ2-7; V gene: TRBV6-5; CDR3 protein: CASVDSLGSYEQYF
clone size: NA; J gene: TRBJ1-1; V gene: TRBV3-1/TRBV3-2; CDR3 protein: CASSRSGGTEAFF
clone size: NA; J gene: TRBJ1-3; V gene: TRBV19; CDR3 protein: CASSILGPSGNTIYF
clone size: NA; J gene: TRBJ2-5; V gene: TRBV28; CDR3 protein: CASRTGQESQYF
clone size: NA; J gene: TRBJ2-5; V gene: TRBV4-1; CDR3 protein: CASSHPLGTQYF
clone size: once; J gene: TRBJ1-2; V gene: TRBV2; CDR3 protein: CASSDLSGLNGYTF
clone size: NA; J gene: TRBJ1-3; V gene: TRBV15; CDR3 protein: CATRHGGKSGNTIYF
clone size: once; J gene: TRBJ2-2; V gene: TRBV10-2; CDR3 protein: CASISPGQGNTGELFF
clone size: NA; J gene: TRBJ2-3; V gene: TRBV18; CDR3 protein: CASSPPLASDTQYF
clone size: NA; J gene: TRBJ1-2; V gene: TRBV11-2; CDR3 protein: CASSSSFTGGYTF
clone size: NA; J gene: TRBJ1-2; V gene: TRBV21-1; CDR3 protein: CASKRQVEYGYTF
clone size: NA; J gene: TRBJ1-3; V gene: TRBV13; CDR3 protein: CASSSDRVFSGNTIYF
clone size: once; J gene: TRBJ2-2; V gene: TRBV15; CDR3 protein: CATSNRVILNTGELFF
clone size: NA; J gene: TRBJ2-1; V gene: TRBV19; CDR3 protein: CASSPSIDGGNEQFF
clone size: NA; J gene: TRBJ2-3; V gene: TRBV12-3/TRBV12-4; CDR3 protein: CASSFKAGDTQYF
clone size: NA; J gene: TRBJ2-1; V gene: TRBV27; CDR3 protein: CASSFGDYNEQFF
clone size: NA; J gene: TRBJ1-1; V gene: TRBV29-1; CDR3 protein: CSVRQGLNTEAFF
clone size: NA; J gene: TRBJ1-6; V gene: TRBV25-1; CDR3 protein: CASRRDRGSSPLHF
clone size: NA; J gene: TRBJ2-3; V gene: TRBV6-5; CDR3 protein: CASSYLKDRGTQYF